These 19 T cell receptor beta chains originate from one sample sequenced in a study of identical twins. MiXCR, run by TCRdb on the 5' RACE reads, gives a single entry per CDR3 protein. The sample yields roughly 220,000 distinct CDR3 sequences, 6.5% seen once. The sample was also linked to a second study, of T cells expressing NK-cell markers.

The sample comprised CD8+ T cells sorted from blood. The receptors here all came from a woman aged 18-29 years in good health.

The rearrangement joins TRBV5-1 to TRBJ2-7, with 9 bases identical to TRBD1. This CDR3 has 15 amino acids. V was clipped by 0 bases and J by 2 bases; unmatched bases: 3. Germline CDR1 and CDR2: SGHRS and YFSETQ. CDR3: CASSLVTGGAYEQYF. The CDR3 nucleotides are TGCGCCAGCAGCTTGGTTACAGGGGGCGCCTACGAGCAGTACTTC.

In this sample, this clonotype turned up many times. V usage is TRBV7-2 and J usage is TRBJ1-1; tentatively, D is TRBD1 (5 bases). The CDR3 loop spans 13 amino acids. Germline CDR1 reads SGHTA; CDR2 reads FQGNSA. Trimming took 7 bases from V and 9 from J, leaving 18 bases between them. This chain's CDR3 is CASTQFPGAQAFF. CDR3 nucleotides: TGTGCCAGCACCCAGTTCCCCGGGGCCCAAGCTTTCTTT.

This clonotype showed up just a few times. The chain carries TRBV10-3 and TRBJ2-2, with 9 bases aligning to TRBD1. Trimming removed 6 bases from V and 5 bases from J; junction bases left unmatched: 7. The germline V gene encodes CDR1 ENHRY and CDR2 SYGVKD. The CDR3 loop spans 15 amino acids. CDR3 in DNA: TGTGCCATCAGGACACGACAGGGGGAGACCGGGGAGCTGTTTTTT. This codes for CAIRTRQGETGELFF.

The sample holds a few counts of this clonotype. The V gene is TRBV7-9, the J gene TRBJ2-3; the D gene could be TRBD1 or TRBD2 (7 bases each). In germline, CDR1 is SEHNR, CDR2 FQNEAQ (reference sequence). V lost 2 bases to trimming and J lost 6 bases, with 18 bases between them. This CDR3 region has 16 residues. CDR3 amino acids: CASSLNLQGGQDTQYF. The CDR3 DNA reads TGTGCCAGCAGCTTAAATCTCCAGGGGGGGCAGGATACGCAGTATTTT.

The rearrangement links TRBV9 to TRBJ2-3; no clear D gene. With 4 bases removed from V and 4 bases from J, the gap between germline ends came to 7 bases. Germline V gene lookup returns CDR1 SGDLS and CDR2 YYNGEE. The CDR3 extends over 12 amino acids. CDR3 coding DNA: TGTGCCAGCAGCCAACCGGCAGATACGCAGTATTTT. This sequence encodes CASSQPADTQYF.

V is TRBV6-4 and J is TRBJ2-1; D unclear. CDR3 length equals 15 residues. Germline V gene lookup returns CDR1 MRHNA and CDR2 SNTAGT. Trimming took off 5 bases at V and 4 bases at J, with 15 bases between the two ends. CDR3 amino acids: CASSIDWTKYNEQFF. For the CDR3, the DNA is TGTGCCAGCAGTATCGACTGGACCAAATACAATGAGCAGTTCTTC.

V gene TRBV29-1 combines with J gene TRBJ2-3; D perhaps matches TRBD2 (6 bases). V was pared by 4 bases and J by 5 bases, with 16 bases between. The CDR3 sequence is 14 residues long. Looked up from germline, CDR1 is SQVTM and CDR2 is ANQGSEA. The CDR3 region has the DNA TGCAGCGTTGTGTGGCGCGGGAAAGGAGATACGCAGTATTTT. The encoded protein is CSVVWRGKGDTQYF.

This clonotype was recorded a few times. The chain links TRBV2 to TRBJ2-5, with D possibly being TRBD2 (7 bases). The V end lost 6 bases, the J end lost 5 bases, and 19 bases lay between the germline ends. Germline V gives CDR1 SNHLY, CDR2 FYNNEI. CDR3 length equals 15 residues. The CDR3 nucleotides are TGTGCCAGCAGCGAGTCGGCGGGGGCGAGGGAGACCCAGTACTTC. Translated: CASSESAGARETQYF.

There are many counts of this clonotype. This rearrangement joins TRBV7-9 to TRBJ2-1, with TRBD1 identical over 8 bases. The germline V gene has CDR1 SEHNR and CDR2 FQNEAQ (reference sequence). The CDR3 length is 15 residues. Losses at the gene ends were 3 bases for V and 8 bases for J; bases not matched to a gene: 9. In nucleotides, the CDR3 is TGTGCCAGCAGCTTGGATCAGGGGGCCTTTGATGAGCAGTTCTTC. Translation: CASSLDQGAFDEQFF. The whole variable domain, remainder taken from reference TRBV7-9 and TRBJ2-1, is DTGVSQNPRHKITKRGQNVTFRCDPISEHNRLYWYRQTLGQGPEFLTYFQNEAQLEKSRLLSDRFSAERPKGSFSTLEIQRTEQGDSAMYLCASSLDQGAFDEQFFGPGTRLTVL.

This clonotype was counted a few times. V gene TRBV7-9 combines with J gene TRBJ1-1; 8 bases line up with TRBD1. Germline V gene lookup returns CDR1 SEHNR and CDR2 FQNEAQ (reference sequence). CDR3 length: 14 residues. Unmatched junction bases numbered 7, after V lost 5 bases and J lost 5 bases. The CDR3 coding sequence is TGTGCCAGCAGCCCGAGCGACAGGGGAACTGAAGCTTTCTTT. It codes for CASSPSDRGTEAFF.

The chain employs TRBV9 and TRBJ1-5, with TRBD1 matching over 8 bases. The CDR3 loop spans 15 amino acids. With 0 bases clipped from V and 7 bases from J, the junction kept 6 bases outside the gene matches. Germline V gives CDR1 SGDLS, CDR2 YYNGEE. The DNA of the CDR3 is TGTGCCAGCAGCGTAGGGACAGGGCCGAACCAGCCCCAGCATTTT. Its protein product is CASSVGTGPNQPQHF.

This clonotype was counted at least ten times. This sequence joins TRBV27 and TRBJ2-7, with D possibly matching TRBD1 (5 bases). Germline lookup yields CDR1 MNHEY and CDR2 SMNVEV (reference sequence). The CDR3 has 13 residues. The V end was cut by 5 bases, the J end by 0 bases, with 8 bases between. The CDR3 spells CASSQQDSYEQYF. The CDR3 nucleotides read TGTGCCAGCAGTCAACAGGACTCCTACGAGCAGTACTTC.

The rearrangement joins TRBV3-1 to TRBJ2-1; D gene uncertain. V lost 1 base and J 10 bases, leaving 20 bases between the germline ends. Per germline, CDR1 LGHDT and CDR2 YNNKEL (reference sequence). The CDR3 is 16 residues long. The CDR3 protein is CASSQGRVLQVGEQFF. CDR3 sequence (DNA): TGTGCCAGCAGCCAAGGGCGCGTCCTCCAAGTAGGGGAGCAGTTCTTC.

CDR3 residues: CASSPHEGTSGRSAYNEQFF. The DNA for the CDR3 is TGTGCCAGCAGCCCACATGAGGGGACTAGCGGGAGATCGGCCTACAATGAGCAGTTCTTC. This chain links TRBV7-8 with TRBJ2-1; 14 bases match TRBD2. V was clipped by 5 bases and J by 2 bases; unmatched bases: 14. CDR3 size: 20 residues. In germline, CDR1 is SGHVS, CDR2 FQNEAQ. Complete variable domain (other parts from reference TRBV7-8 and TRBJ2-1): GAGVSQSPRYKVAKRGQDVALRCDPISGHVSLFWYQQALGQGPEFLTYFQNEAQLDKSGLPSDRFFAERPEGSVSTLKIQRTQQEDSAVYLCASSPHEGTSGRSAYNEQFFGPGTRLTVL.

The V and J genes are TRBV27 and TRBJ2-3, with 10 bases aligning to TRBD2. V was clipped by 6 bases and J by 2 bases; unmatched bases: 5. Per germline, CDR1 MNHEY and CDR2 SMNVEV (reference sequence). This CDR3 contains 15 residues. The chain's CDR3 is CASRPGTSDTDTQYF. The CDR3 nucleotides are TGTGCCAGCAGGCCGGGGACTAGCGACACAGATACGCAGTATTTT.

This clonotype has a handful of counts. The genes are TRBV15 and TRBJ2-3; no reliable D call. Germline values: CDR1 LNHNV, CDR2 YYDKDF (reference sequence). V lost 3 bases, J lost 4 bases, and 8 bases lay in between. The CDR3 spans 13 residues. Here the CDR3 DNA reads TGTGCCACCAGCAGTGAACAGCCAGATACGCAGTATTTT. The encoded protein is CATSSEQPDTQYF. The full variable domain, in which reference TRBV15 and TRBJ2-3 provide the parts outside the CDR3, is DAMVIQNPRYQVTQFGKPVTLSCSQTLNHNVMYWYQQKSSQAPKLLFHYYDKDFNNEADTPDNFQSRRPNTSFCFLDIRSPGLGDTAMYLCATSSEQPDTQYFGPGTRLTVL.

CDR3 in amino acids: CASSHGQRSYEQYF. In DNA form, the CDR3 reads TGTGCCAGCAGCCATGGACAGCGATCCTACGAGCAGTACTTC. The V call is TRBV16, the J call TRBJ2-7; maybe TRBD1 (6 bases). Germline loops: CDR1 KGHSY, CDR2 FQNENV. The CDR3 is 14 residues long. The V end lost 3 bases, the J end lost 1 base, and 10 bases lay between the germline ends.

V is TRBV7-9 and J is TRBJ2-2; D is perhaps TRBD1 (5 bases). CDR1 is SEHNR, CDR2 FQNEAQ, per germline (reference sequence). The CDR3 consists of 15 residues. V shed 4 bases and J shed 5 bases, with 14 bases lying between them. As DNA, the CDR3 is TGTGCCAGCAGCTCGTTGACAGAGAGTACCGGGGAGCTGTTTTTT. Translating gives CASSSLTESTGELFF.

This clonotype was recorded many times. V and J are TRBV29-1 and TRBJ2-6; D gene uncertain. The germline V gene has CDR1 SQVTM and CDR2 ANQGSEA. The V and J ends lost 6 bases and 0 bases respectively, with 6 bases between them. The CDR3 sequence is 13 residues long. The DNA for the CDR3 is TGCAGCGTCTGGGCCTCTGGGGCCAACGTCCTGACTTTC. Protein: CSVWASGANVLTF. The whole variable domain, filled in from reference TRBV29-1 and TRBJ2-6, reads SAVISQKPSRDICQRGTSLTIQCQVDSQVTMMFWYRQQPGQSLTLIATANQGSEATYESGFVIDKFPISRPNLTFSTLTVSNMSPEDSSIYLCSVWASGANVLTFGAGSRLTVL.